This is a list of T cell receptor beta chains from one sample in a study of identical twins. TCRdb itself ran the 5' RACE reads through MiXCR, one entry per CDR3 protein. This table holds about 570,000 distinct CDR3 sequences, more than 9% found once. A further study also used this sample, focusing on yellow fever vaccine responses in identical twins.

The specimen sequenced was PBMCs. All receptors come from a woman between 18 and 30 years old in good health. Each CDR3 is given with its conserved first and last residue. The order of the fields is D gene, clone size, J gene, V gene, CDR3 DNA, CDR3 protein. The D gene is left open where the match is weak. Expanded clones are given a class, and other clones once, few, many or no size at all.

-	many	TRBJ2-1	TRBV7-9	TGTGCCAGCAGCTTAGTGAGTTGGGAGCAGTTCTTC	CASSLVSWEQFF
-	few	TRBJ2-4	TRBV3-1	TGTGCCAGCAGCCGGGTAATGCTAGGACAGACCGGAACCAAAAACATTCAGTACTTC	CASSRVMLGQTGTKNIQYF
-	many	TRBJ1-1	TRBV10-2	TGCGCCAGCACCCAGACAGAGAACACTGAAGCTTTCTTT	CASTQTENTEAFF
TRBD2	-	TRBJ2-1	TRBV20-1	TGCAGTGCTAGAGATCCCAGCGGGAGGGCCATATCCTACAATGAGCAGTTCTTC	CSARDPSGRAISYNEQFF
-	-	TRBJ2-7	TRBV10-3	TGTGCCATCAGTGAGTGGGAAAAGAGGGTATCCTACGAGCAGTACTTC	CAISEWEKRVSYEQYF
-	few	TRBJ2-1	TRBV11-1	TGTGCCAGCAGCTTAAGGGTTATCTACAATGAGCAGTTCTTC	CASSLRVIYNEQFF
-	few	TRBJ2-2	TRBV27	TGTGCCAGCAGTCCCCGAAAGGGTACCACCGGGGAGCTGTTTTTT	CASSPRKGTTGELFF
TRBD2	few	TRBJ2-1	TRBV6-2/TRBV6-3	TGTGCCAGCGCCCGATCGGGACTAGAGGTCAATGAGCAGTTCTTC	CASARSGLEVNEQFF
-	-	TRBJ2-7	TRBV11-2	TGTGCCAGCAGCATGGACAAAATCTACGAGCAGTACTTC	CASSMDKIYEQYF
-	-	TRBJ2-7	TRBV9	TGTGCCAGCAGCTCACGGACGGTGGGGTACGAGCAGTACTTC	CASSSRTVGYEQYF
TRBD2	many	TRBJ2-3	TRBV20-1	TGCAGTGCCCCTGGACTAGACACAGATACGCAGTATTTT	CSAPGLDTDTQYF
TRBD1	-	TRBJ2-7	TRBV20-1	TGCAGTGCTAGAGACCGACGGGACAGGTCTTCCTACGAGCAGTACTTC	CSARDRRDRSSYEQYF
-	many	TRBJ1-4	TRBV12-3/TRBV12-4	TGTGCCAGCAGTTCATGGGGGGCTTTTGAAAAACTGTTTTTT	CASSSWGAFEKLFF
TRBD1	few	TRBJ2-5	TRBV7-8	TGTGCCAGCAGCGCGGGGACAGGGGGACGTCTAGAGACCCAGTACTTC	CASSAGTGGRLETQYF
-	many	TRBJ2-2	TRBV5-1	TGCGCCAGCAGCCTGGCCCCAGTTTCAAACACCGGGGAGCTGTTTTTT	CASSLAPVSNTGELFF
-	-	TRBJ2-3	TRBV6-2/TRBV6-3	TGTGCCAGCAGGGCCACAGGAAGAGATACGCAGTATTTT	CASRATGRDTQYF
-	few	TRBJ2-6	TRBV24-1	TGTGCCACCAGTGATTCACCCCAATTGTCTGCCCTGACTTTC	CATSDSPQLSALTF